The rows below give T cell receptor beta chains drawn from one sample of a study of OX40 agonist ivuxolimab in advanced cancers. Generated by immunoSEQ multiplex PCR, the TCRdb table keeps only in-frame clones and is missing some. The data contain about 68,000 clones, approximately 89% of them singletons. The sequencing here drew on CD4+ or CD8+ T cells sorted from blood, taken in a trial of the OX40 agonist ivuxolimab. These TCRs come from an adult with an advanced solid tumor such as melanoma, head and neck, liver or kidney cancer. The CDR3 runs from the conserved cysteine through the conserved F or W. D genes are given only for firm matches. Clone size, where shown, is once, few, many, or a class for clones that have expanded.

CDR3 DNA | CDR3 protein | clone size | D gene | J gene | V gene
TGCGCCAGCAGCATAGGAGGGGAGGGGTTCCAGCCCCAGCATTTT | CASSIGGEGFQPQHF | - | - | TRBJ1-5 | TRBV5-1
TGTGCCAGCAGTGAATCGGGAACCTACGAGCAGTACTTC | CASSESGTYEQYF | - | - | TRBJ2-7 | TRBV25-1
TGTGCCAGCAGCAGGGACGCACAAGAGACCCAGTACTTC | CASSRDAQETQYF | once | - | TRBJ2-5 | TRBV6-5
TGCGCCAGCAGCCAAGATAGGAAGGCTAGCGGGAGGAACATTCAGTACTTC | CASSQDRKASGRNIQYF | - | TRBD2 | TRBJ2-4 | TRBV4-1
TGTGCCAGCAGCTTACAGGAGGACACTGAAGCTTTCTTT | CASSLQEDTEAFF | once | - | TRBJ1-1 | TRBV7-3
TGTGCCAGCAGCATCAGGGGGGGTACCTACGAGCAGTACTTC | CASSIRGGTYEQYF | - | - | TRBJ2-7 | TRBV21-1
TGTGCCAGTAGTATAGAGCCGGTTAGATACACAGATACGCAGTATTTT | CASSIEPVRYTDTQYF | - | - | TRBJ2-3 | TRBV19
TGTGCCAGCGGGGGTCCTAACACCGGGGAGCTGTTTTTT | CASGGPNTGELFF | - | - | TRBJ2-2 | TRBV19
TGTGCCAGCAGTGGGGGTTTGTGGCAGCCCCAGCATTTT | CASSGGLWQPQHF | few | - | TRBJ1-5 | TRBV2
TGTGCCAGCAGCTTGCTAAGATCGTCTTACGAGCAGTACTTC | CASSLLRSSYEQYF | - | - | TRBJ2-7 | TRBV11-3
TGTGCCAGTAAACTGGAAGGAGCGGGGGAGTACAATGAGCAGTTCTTC | CASKLEGAGEYNEQFF | - | TRBD2 | TRBJ2-1 | TRBV19
TGTGCCAGCAGCTTGCAATCACAGGCTTTCTTT | CASSLQSQAFF | - | - | TRBJ1-1 | TRBV5-6
TGTGCCAGCAGGCTGAGGGGGGGAGGCTACACCTTC | CASRLRGGGYTF | - | - | TRBJ1-2 | TRBV6-5
TGCAGCGTTGATGGACTAGCGGGAGGTGGAACGCAGTATTTT | CSVDGLAGGGTQYF | - | TRBD2 | TRBJ2-3 | TRBV29-1
TGCGCCAGCAGCCAAGCGCCTTCTAGCACAGATACGCAGTATTTT | CASSQAPSSTDTQYF | - | - | TRBJ2-3 | TRBV4-1
TGTGCCATCAAGGGGGCCCAGGGACTAGCGGGAGATGAGCAGTACTTC | CAIKGAQGLAGDEQYF | - | TRBD2 | TRBJ2-7 | TRBV10-3
TGTGCCAGCAGCGCAAGTGGGACCCCCTCGAGCGGGGAGCTGTTTTTT | CASSASGTPSSGELFF | once | - | TRBJ2-2 | TRBV11-2
TGTGCTAGTGCCCCGACAGAGAGCTCCTACGAGCAGTACTTC | CASAPTESSYEQYF | - | - | TRBJ2-7 | TRBV12-5
TGTGCCAGTAGGAAGACAGGGGGCGGTCAGCCCCAGCATTTT | CASRKTGGGQPQHF | few | TRBD1 | TRBJ1-5 | TRBV19
TGTGCCAGCAGACGACTAGCGGGAGGTTCCTACAATGAGCAGTTCTTC | CASRRLAGGSYNEQFF | - | TRBD2 | TRBJ2-1 | TRBV2
TGTGCCAGCAGCTCCACACAGGGTCTGAGGGATGAGCAGTTCTTC | CASSSTQGLRDEQFF | - | - | TRBJ2-1 | TRBV7-3
TGTGCCAGCAGCTTGGTTGCGGGACAGGACCTTATTGGCTACACCTTC | CASSLVAGQDLIGYTF | - | TRBD1 | TRBJ1-2 | TRBV5-6
TGTGCCATCAGTGACTCTCGACAGGGGGCTTCTGGCTACACCTTC | CAISDSRQGASGYTF | - | TRBD1 | TRBJ1-2 | TRBV10-3
TGTGCCAGCGGACAAGACAGGGGGGCCTACGAGCAGTACTTC | CASGQDRGAYEQYF | - | TRBD1 | TRBJ2-7 | TRBV5-4
TGCGCCAGCAGCCAAGAGGGCGGGGGCTCGTACAATGAGCAGTTCTTC | CASSQEGGGSYNEQFF | - | - | TRBJ2-1 | TRBV4-1
TGCGCCAGCAGCTTAGCGGGAGGGCCGAGTGAGCAGTACTTC | CASSLAGGPSEQYF | - | TRBD2 | TRBJ2-7 | TRBV5-1
TGTGCTAGTGGTTTCCGGTCGCAGAATGAGCAGTTCTTC | CASGFRSQNEQFF | - | - | TRBJ2-1 | TRBV12-5
TGCGCCAGCAGTGAGGTCAGGGGGGGCTACACCTTC | CASSEVRGGYTF | - | TRBD1 | TRBJ1-2 | TRBV10-2
TGCAGCGTTCTTTTACGGACAGGGAATGGCTACACCTTC | CSVLLRTGNGYTF | - | TRBD1 | TRBJ1-2 | TRBV29-1
TGTGCCAGCAGCTTGATGTCAGGGATGAACACCGGGGAGCTGTTTTTT | CASSLMSGMNTGELFF | once | - | TRBJ2-2 | TRBV5-8
TGTGCCAGCAGTGACAGGGCTGGGGCCAACGTCCTGACTTTC | CASSDRAGANVLTF | - | - | TRBJ2-6 | TRBV25-1
TGTGCCTGGAGTGTACGTCAGGGCGGCAATCAGCCCCAGCATTTT | CAWSVRQGGNQPQHF | - | - | TRBJ1-5 | TRBV30
TGTGCCAGCAGAATCAACCCAGGGACAACTAATGAAAAACTGTTTTTT | CASRINPGTTNEKLFF | - | - | TRBJ1-4 | TRBV5-5
TGCGCCAGCAGCTTGGCCGGGGTAGGGTATCAGCCCCAGCATTTT | CASSLAGVGYQPQHF | - | - | TRBJ1-5 | TRBV5-1
TGTGCCTGGACCGACGGGGGGTTGCGTTGGGAGACCCAGTACTTC | CAWTDGGLRWETQYF | - | TRBD2 | TRBJ2-5 | TRBV30
TGTGCCAGCAGCTTAGAACAGGGATGGGACACTGAAGCTTTCTTT | CASSLEQGWDTEAFF | - | - | TRBJ1-1 | TRBV11-3
TGTGCCTGGGGACAAAGCGGGGGGTTCGGCGGTGAGCAGTTCTTC | CAWGQSGGFGGEQFF | - | TRBD2 | TRBJ2-1 | TRBV30
TGTGCCAGCAGGGAACAGGGTTTTTCAGGATATGAGCAGTTCTTC | CASREQGFSGYEQFF | - | - | TRBJ2-1 | TRBV6-4
TGTGCCAGCTCACCACGGGACACCACAGATACGCAGTATTTT | CASSPRDTTDTQYF | - | - | TRBJ2-3 | TRBV18
TGTGCCAGCAGCTGGGAACCGGGAGAAAAACTGTTTTTT | CASSWEPGEKLFF | - | - | TRBJ1-4 | TRBV5-8
TGCGCCAGCAAACAGGGGCCGGTGGGTGAAAAACTGTTTTTT | CASKQGPVGEKLFF | once | TRBD1 | TRBJ1-4 | TRBV5-1
TGTGCCAGCAGCTTATTAGCCGAGACCCAGTACTTC | CASSLLAETQYF | - | - | TRBJ2-5 | TRBV7-8
TGTGCCAGCAGCGTAGACCCCGCCGGCCCCATTGGCACCGGGGAGCTGTTTTTT | CASSVDPAGPIGTGELFF | - | - | TRBJ2-2 | TRBV9
TGCGCCAGCAGCTTGGAACAGGAAGCTTTCTTT | CASSLEQEAFF | - | - | TRBJ1-1 | TRBV5-1
TGTGCCAGTAGTACCCTTAGGGGGGGCCCCACCGTTAGCAATCAGCCCCAGCATTTT | CASSTLRGGPTVSNQPQHF | - | - | TRBJ1-5 | TRBV19
TGTGCCAGCAGCTATAACCATGGGGGTACTGAAGCTTTCTTT | CASSYNHGGTEAFF | once | - | TRBJ1-1 | TRBV6-5
TGCGCCAGCAGCTTGGTGGGTAGCGGAAACACAGATACGCAGTATTTT | CASSLVGSGNTDTQYF | - | - | TRBJ2-3 | TRBV5-1